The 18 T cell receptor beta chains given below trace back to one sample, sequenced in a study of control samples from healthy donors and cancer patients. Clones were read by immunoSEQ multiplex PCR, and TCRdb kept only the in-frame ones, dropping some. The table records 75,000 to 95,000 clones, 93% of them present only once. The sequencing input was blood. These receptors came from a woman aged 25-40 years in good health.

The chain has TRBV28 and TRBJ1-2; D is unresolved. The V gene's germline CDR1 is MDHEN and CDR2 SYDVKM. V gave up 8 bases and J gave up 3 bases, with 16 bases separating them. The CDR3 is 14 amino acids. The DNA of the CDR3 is TGTGCCAGCCGGACCCCCCGACTTTACTATGGCTACACCTTC. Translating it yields CASRTPRLYYGYTF.

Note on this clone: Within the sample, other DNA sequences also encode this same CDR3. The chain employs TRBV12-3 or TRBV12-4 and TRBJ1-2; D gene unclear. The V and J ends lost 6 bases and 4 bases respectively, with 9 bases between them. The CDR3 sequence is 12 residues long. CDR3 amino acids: CASSFGSYGYTF. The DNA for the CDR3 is TGTGCCAGCAGCTTCGGGTCCTATGGCTACACCTTC.

The CDR3 coding sequence is TGTGCCAGCAGCATTTCGGGGGGCACAGATACGCAGTATTTT. The encoded protein is CASSISGGTDTQYF. The chain employs TRBV27 and TRBJ2-3, with TRBD2 as a possible D gene (6 bases). V was trimmed by 6 bases and J by 1 base, leaving 11 bases between them. CDR1 is MNHEY, CDR2 SMNVEV, per germline (reference sequence). The length of the CDR3 is 14 residues.

CDR3 bases: TGTGCCAGTAGTTATAATCAGCCCCAGCATTTT. It encodes CASSYNQPQHF. This chain links TRBV19 with TRBJ1-5; D not certain. The CDR3 runs 11 residues. Germline-derived CDR1 and CDR2 are LNHDA and SQIVND (reference sequence). Trimming took 5 bases from V and 4 from J, leaving 3 bases between them.

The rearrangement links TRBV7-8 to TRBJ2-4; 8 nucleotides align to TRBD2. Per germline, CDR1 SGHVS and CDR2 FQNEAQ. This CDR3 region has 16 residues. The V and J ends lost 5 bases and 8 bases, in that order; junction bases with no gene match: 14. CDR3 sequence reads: CASSPQNSGTYYIQYF. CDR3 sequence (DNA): TGTGCCAGCAGCCCCCAAAATAGCGGGACCTACTACATTCAGTACTTC.

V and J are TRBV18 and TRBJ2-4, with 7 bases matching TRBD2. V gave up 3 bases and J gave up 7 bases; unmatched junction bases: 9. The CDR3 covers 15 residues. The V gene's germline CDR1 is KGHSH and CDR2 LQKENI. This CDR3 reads CASSPTSGIRNIQYF. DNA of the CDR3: TGTGCCAGCTCACCTACCAGCGGGATTAGGAACATTCAGTACTTC. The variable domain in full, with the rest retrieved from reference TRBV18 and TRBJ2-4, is NAGVMQNPRHLVRRRGQEARLRCSPMKGHSHVYWYRQLPEEGLKFMVYLQKENIIDESGMPKERFSAEFPKEGPSILRIQQVVRGDSAAYFCASSPTSGIRNIQYFGAGTRLSVL.

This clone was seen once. Here the CDR3 reads CASSLVRGTTEAFF. The DNA of the CDR3 is TGTGCCAGCAGCTTAGTTAGGGGGACCACTGAAGCTTTCTTT. The rearrangement joins TRBV11-3 to TRBJ1-1, with D tentatively TRBD1 (6 bases). Germline V gives CDR1 SGHNT, CDR2 YENEEA. This CDR3 has 14 amino acids. Between the trimmed V and J ends, which lost 1 base and 4 bases, there was a span of 10 bases.

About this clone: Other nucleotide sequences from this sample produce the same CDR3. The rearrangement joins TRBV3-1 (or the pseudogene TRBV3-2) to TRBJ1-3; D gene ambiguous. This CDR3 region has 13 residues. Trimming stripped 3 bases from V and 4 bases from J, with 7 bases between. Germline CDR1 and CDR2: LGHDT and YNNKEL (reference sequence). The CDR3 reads CASSQVLGNTIYF. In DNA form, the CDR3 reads TGTGCCAGCAGCCAGGTTCTAGGAAACACCATATATTTT.

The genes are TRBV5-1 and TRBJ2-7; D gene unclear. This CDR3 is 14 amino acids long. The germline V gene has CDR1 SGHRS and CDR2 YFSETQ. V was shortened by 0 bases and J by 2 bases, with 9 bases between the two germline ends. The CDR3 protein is CASSLAAQTYEQYF. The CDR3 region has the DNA TGCGCCAGCAGCTTGGCCGCCCAAACCTACGAGCAGTACTTC.

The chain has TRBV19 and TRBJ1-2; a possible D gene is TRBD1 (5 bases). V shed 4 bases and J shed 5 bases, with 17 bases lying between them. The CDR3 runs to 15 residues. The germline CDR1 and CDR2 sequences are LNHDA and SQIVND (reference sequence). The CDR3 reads CASSTPGPGGYGYTF. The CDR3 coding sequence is TGTGCCAGTAGTACCCCGGGACCTGGAGGATATGGCTACACCTTC.

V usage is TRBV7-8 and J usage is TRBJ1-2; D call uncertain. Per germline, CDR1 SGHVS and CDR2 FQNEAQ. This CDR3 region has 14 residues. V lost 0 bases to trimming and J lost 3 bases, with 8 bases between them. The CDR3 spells CASSLAFQDYGYTF. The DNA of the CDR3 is TGTGCCAGCAGCTTAGCCTTTCAGGACTATGGCTACACCTTC.

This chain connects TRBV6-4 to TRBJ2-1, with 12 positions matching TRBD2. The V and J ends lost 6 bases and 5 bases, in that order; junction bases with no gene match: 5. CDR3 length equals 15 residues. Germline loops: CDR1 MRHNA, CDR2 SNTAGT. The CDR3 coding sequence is TGTGCCAGCAGCGTTACTAGCGGGGGGAACAATGAGCAGTTCTTC. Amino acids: CASSVTSGGNNEQFF.

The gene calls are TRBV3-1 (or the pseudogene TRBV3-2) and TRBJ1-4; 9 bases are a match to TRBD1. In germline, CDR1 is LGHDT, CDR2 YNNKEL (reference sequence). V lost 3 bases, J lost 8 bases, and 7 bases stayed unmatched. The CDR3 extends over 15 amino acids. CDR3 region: CASSQPGQGFEKLFF. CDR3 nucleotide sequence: TGTGCCAGCAGCCAGCCGGGACAGGGTTTCGAAAAACTGTTTTTT.

As DNA, the CDR3 is TGTGCCAGTAGTATGCAGGCCACAGGGAATACTGAAGCTTTCTTT. Protein product: CASSMQATGNTEAFF. The V gene is TRBV19, the J gene TRBJ1-1, with D perhaps TRBD1 (6 bases). V lost 3 bases and J lost 5, with 16 bases in between. The germline V gene has CDR1 LNHDA and CDR2 SQIVND (reference sequence). The CDR3 is 15 residues long. The entire variable domain, with the rest obtained from reference TRBV19 and TRBJ1-1, is as follows: DGGITQSPKYLFRKEGQNVTLSCEQNLNHDAMYWYRQDPGQGLRLIYYSQIVNDFQKGDIAEGYSVSREKKESFPLTVTSAQKNPTAFYLCASSMQATGNTEAFFGQGTRLTVV.

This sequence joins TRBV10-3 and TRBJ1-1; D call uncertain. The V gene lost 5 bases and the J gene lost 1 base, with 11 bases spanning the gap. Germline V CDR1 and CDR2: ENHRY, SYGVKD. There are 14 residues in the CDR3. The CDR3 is CAISKEDSNTEAFF. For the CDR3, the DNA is TGTGCCATCAGTAAGGAGGACTCGAACACTGAAGCTTTCTTT.

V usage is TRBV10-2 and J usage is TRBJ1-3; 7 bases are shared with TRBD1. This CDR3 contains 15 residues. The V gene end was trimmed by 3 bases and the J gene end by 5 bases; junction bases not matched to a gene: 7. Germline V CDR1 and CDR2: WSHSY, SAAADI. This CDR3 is CASSDLAGGRNTIYF. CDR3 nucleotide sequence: TGCGCCAGCAGTGATTTGGCAGGGGGAAGAAACACCATATATTTT.

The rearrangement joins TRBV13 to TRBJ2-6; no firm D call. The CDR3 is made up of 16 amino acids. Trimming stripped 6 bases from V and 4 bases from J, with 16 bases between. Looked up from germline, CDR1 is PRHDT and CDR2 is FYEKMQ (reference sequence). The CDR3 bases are TGTGCCAGCAGTCATATAGAGGAAAGGGGGGCCAACGTCCTGACTTTC. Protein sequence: CASSHIEERGANVLTF.

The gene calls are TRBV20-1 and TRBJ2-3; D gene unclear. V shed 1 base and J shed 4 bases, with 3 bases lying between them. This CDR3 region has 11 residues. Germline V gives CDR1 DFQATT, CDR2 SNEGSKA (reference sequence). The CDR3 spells CSARAPDTQYF. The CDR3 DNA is TGCAGTGCTAGAGCGCCAGATACGCAGTATTTT.